This T cell receptor (beta chain) was observed in a study of blood T cell repertoires in COVID-19. For the study at large: Sources were T cells, B-cell-depleted T cells, or PBMCs; the material itself was cDNA or gDNA.

This CDR3 contains 17 residues. Germline loops: CDR1 SGDLS, CDR2 YYNGEE. The V gene lost 0 bases and the J gene lost 3 bases, with 15 bases spanning the gap. The repertoire was sequenced with immunoSEQ multiplex PCR; TCRdb's copy has only in-frame clones and lacks some. The table shows 90,000 to 100,000 clones, with under 85% occurring only once. The chain employs TRBV9 and TRBJ2-2, with D possibly matching TRBD1 (5 bases). Sample: peripheral blood. The TCR sequence derives from a man between 65 and 85 years old with acute or convalescent COVID-19. The CDR3 nucleotides are TGTGCCAGCAGCGTAGTATTTGGGGCGCATGACACCGGGGAGCTGTTTTTT. It codes for CASSVVFGAHDTGELFF.